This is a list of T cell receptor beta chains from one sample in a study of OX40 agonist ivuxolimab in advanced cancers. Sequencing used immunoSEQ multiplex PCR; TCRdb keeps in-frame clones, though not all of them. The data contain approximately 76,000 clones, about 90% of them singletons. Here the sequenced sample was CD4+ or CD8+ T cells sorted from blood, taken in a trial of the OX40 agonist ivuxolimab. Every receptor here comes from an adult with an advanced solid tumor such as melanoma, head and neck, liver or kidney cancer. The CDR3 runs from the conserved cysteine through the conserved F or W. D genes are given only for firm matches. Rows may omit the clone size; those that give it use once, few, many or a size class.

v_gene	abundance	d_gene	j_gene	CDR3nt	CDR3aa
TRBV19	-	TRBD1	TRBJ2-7	TGTGCCAGTAAGGTCGCGTGGACAGGTGCGAGCGAGCAGTACTTC	CASKVAWTGASEQYF
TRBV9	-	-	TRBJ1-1	TGTGCCAGCAGCCCAGGGACGTTCGACACTGAAGCTTTCTTT	CASSPGTFDTEAFF
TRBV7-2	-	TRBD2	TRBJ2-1	TGTGCCAGCAGCTTGTTTAGCGGGGGGGCCAAAGTTGAGCAGTTCTTC	CASSLFSGGAKVEQFF
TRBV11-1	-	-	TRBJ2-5	TGTGCCAGCAGCTCCGACTCACACCGGGAGACCCAGTACTTC	CASSSDSHRETQYF
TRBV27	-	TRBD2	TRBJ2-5	TGTGCCAGCAGCCCTCGGACTAGCGGGCCACAAGAGACCCAGTACTTC	CASSPRTSGPQETQYF
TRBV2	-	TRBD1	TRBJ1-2	TGTGCCAGCAGTTTCAGGGGGCAGGGCTATGGCTACACCTTC	CASSFRGQGYGYTF
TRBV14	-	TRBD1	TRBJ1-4	TGTGCCAGCAGCCAAGATCCGAGGGGGCGGTGGAATGAAAAACTGTTTTTT	CASSQDPRGRWNEKLFF
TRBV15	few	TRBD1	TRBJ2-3	TGTGCCACCAGCAGGGACAGGGGGCCCGATACGCAGTATTTT	CATSRDRGPDTQYF
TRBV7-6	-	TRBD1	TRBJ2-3	TGTGCCAGCAGCTTAACCGCCCCCCGGACAGGCGGCACAGATACGCAGTATTTT	CASSLTAPRTGGTDTQYF
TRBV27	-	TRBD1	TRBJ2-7	TGTGCCAGCAGTCCGACAACAGGGGTGGGGGAGCAGTACTTC	CASSPTTGVGEQYF
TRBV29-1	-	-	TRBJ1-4	TGCAGCGTTGACGGGAGTAATGAAAAACTGTTTTTT	CSVDGSNEKLFF
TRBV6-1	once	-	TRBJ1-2	TGTGCCAGCACCCTAGAGCAGACTGACTATGGCTACACCTTC	CASTLEQTDYGYTF
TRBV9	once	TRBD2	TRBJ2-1	TGTGCCAGCAGCCCCCGGAGTAGCGGGAGCATCAATGAGCAGTTCTTC	CASSPRSSGSINEQFF
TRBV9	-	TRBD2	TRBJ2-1	TGTGCCAGCAGCGAAGGGACTAGCGGGAGGGGTGAGCAGTTCTTC	CASSEGTSGRGEQFF
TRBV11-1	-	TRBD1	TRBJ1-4	TGTGCCAGCAGCTTAGAGGGACAGCCTAATGAAAAACTGTTTTTT	CASSLEGQPNEKLFF
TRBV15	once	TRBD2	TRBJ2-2	TGTGCCACCAGCCCTCGGACTAGCGGTTACACCGGGGAGCTGTTTTTT	CATSPRTSGYTGELFF
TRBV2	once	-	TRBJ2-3	TGTGCCAGCAGTGAAGTCGCTCAGAGCACAGATACGCAGTATTTT	CASSEVAQSTDTQYF
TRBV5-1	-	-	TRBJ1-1	TGCGCCAGCAGCTTTGCTGCGGATGCTGAAGCTTTCTTT	CASSFAADAEAFF
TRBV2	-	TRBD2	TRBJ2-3	TGTGCCAGCAGGAGACTAGCGCCGACAGATACGCAGTATTTT	CASRRLAPTDTQYF
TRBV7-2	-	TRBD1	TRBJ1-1	TGTGCCAGCAGCTGGGACAGGGGCACTGAAGCTTTCTTT	CASSWDRGTEAFF
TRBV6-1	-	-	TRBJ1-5	TGTGCCAGCAGCGATAGACCCTCCAGCAATCAGCCCCAGCATTTT	CASSDRPSSNQPQHF
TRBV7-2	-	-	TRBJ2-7	TGTGCCAGCAGCCCCTCTGCCGGACGGACAAGCCTCTCCTACGAGCAGTACTTC	CASSPSAGRTSLSYEQYF
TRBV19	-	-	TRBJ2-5	TGTGCCAGTCGGTCGAAAGGGGAGACCCAGTACTTC	CASRSKGETQYF
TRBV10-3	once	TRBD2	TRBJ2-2	TGTGCCATCAGTGAGACTAGCGGCAAAACCGGGGAGCTGTTTTTT	CAISETSGKTGELFF
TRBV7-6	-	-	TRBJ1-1	TGTGCCAGCAGCCCGCGGGGAGGGGGAAAGGAGACTGAAGCTTTCTTT	CASSPRGGGKETEAFF
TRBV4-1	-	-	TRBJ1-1	TGCGCCAGCAGCCCACGGGGCACTTTAAACACTGAAGCTTTCTTT	CASSPRGTLNTEAFF
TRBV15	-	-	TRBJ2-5	TGTGCCACCAGCAGAGTGGGACCTCAAGAGACCCAGTACTTC	CATSRVGPQETQYF
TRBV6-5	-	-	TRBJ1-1	TGTGCCAGCAGAGCTAGGGGAAGGAACACTGAAGCTTTCTTT	CASRARGRNTEAFF